The 27 T cell receptor beta chains presented below share a single source sample, sequenced in a study of human T cells and chemical hapten exposure. TCRdb processed the RACE reads anew with MiXCR; each CDR3 protein has one entry. The table has 180,000 or so distinct CDR3 sequences, 25% to 30% seen once. Time point of the sample: pre-sensitization, week 0. Specified treatment: therapeutic diphenylcyclopropenone sensitization with weekly scalp DPC. Specimen: whole blood, collected in connection with sensitization to the hapten diphenylcyclopropenone (DPC). Receptor source: a woman in her 30s with alopecia areata. Some clones in this sample may be carry-over from other donors' samples.

This clonotype came up a few times. The rearrangement joins TRBV9 to TRBJ2-7; possibly TRBD1 for D (6 bases). Trimming cost V 3 bases and J 5 bases, with 18 bases left between them. Germline CDR1 SGDLS, CDR2 YYNGEE. This CDR3 contains 15 residues. The CDR3 loop reads CASSAGHGTYHEQYF. DNA for the CDR3: TGTGCCAGCAGCGCGGGGCATGGGACATACCACGAGCAGTACTTC.

This clonotype appeared a few times. The chain employs TRBV7-8 and TRBJ2-3; possibly TRBD1 or TRBD2 for D (5 bases each). Trimming cost V 5 bases and J 0 bases, with 12 bases left between them. Germline V gives CDR1 SGHVS, CDR2 FQNEAQ. The CDR3 spans 15 residues. The CDR3 nucleotides are TGTGCCAGCAGCCCCTTCGGGGCTAGCACAGATACGCAGTATTTT. It yields the protein CASSPFGASTDTQYF.

The chain couples TRBV5-1 to TRBJ1-1, with 8 bases fitting TRBD1. After removal of 4 bases from V and 3 bases from J, the junction contained 8 bases not matched to a gene. The CDR3 is 15 residues long. Germline V gene sequence: CDR1 SGHRS, CDR2 YFSETQ. CDR3 sequence reads: CASSPWTGRDTEAFF. For the CDR3, the DNA is TGCGCCAGCAGCCCGTGGACAGGGAGGGACACTGAAGCTTTCTTT.

This chain connects TRBV14 to TRBJ2-7; a possible D gene is TRBD1 (6 bases). The V end lost 4 bases, the J end lost 2 bases, and 9 bases lay between the germline ends. Germline CDR1 reads SGHDN; CDR2 reads FVKESK. This CDR3 spans 13 amino acids. The DNA of the CDR3 is TGTGCCAGCAGCCCCCGGGACACCTACGAGCAGTACTTC. It translates to CASSPRDTYEQYF.

The chain is built from TRBV4-1 and TRBJ2-4; either TRBD1 or TRBD2 may supply D (5 bases each). Germline-derived CDR1 and CDR2 are MGHRA and YSYEKL. Trimming took 4 bases from V and 0 from J, leaving 13 bases between them. The CDR3 runs 16 residues. The CDR3 sequence: CASSLRDGQAKNIQYF. The CDR3 DNA sequence: TGCGCCAGCAGCCTCCGGGACGGTCAAGCCAAAAACATTCAGTACTTC.

The chain employs TRBV12-3 or TRBV12-4 and TRBJ1-3; the D is unclear. Trimming left V 3 bases short and J 1 base short, with 13 bases between. CDR3 length: 16 residues. CDR3 residues: CASSFYLTRSGNTIYF. The CDR3, as DNA: TGTGCCAGCAGTTTTTACCTGACACGTTCTGGAAACACCATATATTTT.

Comment on this clonotype: The junction does not match germline at one end; this may be a read error. The chain has TRBV20-1 and TRBJ2-6; tentatively, D is TRBD2 (6 bases). CDR1 is DFQATT, CDR2 SNEGSKA, per germline (reference sequence). There are 16 residues in the CDR3. The CDR3 DNA follows: TGCAGTGCTAGACCCCCGGGGGTCTCTGGGGCCAACGTCCCGACTTTC. It translates to CSARPPGVSGANVPTF.

The chain joins TRBV27 to TRBJ2-2; D unresolved. The ends were cut back, 5 bases at V and 3 bases at J, with 7 bases in the middle. The CDR3 is made up of 13 amino acids. The germline gives CDR1 MNHEY, CDR2 SMNVEV (reference sequence). The DNA of the CDR3 is TGTGCCAGCAGTCCTAGTTACACCGGGGAGCTGTTTTTT. Its translation: CASSPSYTGELFF.

This clonotype has ten or more counts. This sequence joins TRBV3-1 and TRBJ1-6, with D perhaps TRBD1 (5 bases). The CDR3 has 14 residues. Germline V gene lookup returns CDR1 LGHDT and CDR2 YNNKEL (reference sequence). Trimming took off 2 bases at V and 14 bases at J, with 16 bases between the two ends. CDR3 amino acids: CASSQTGTSVALHF. The CDR3, as DNA: TGTGCCAGCAGCCAAACCGGGACCTCTGTGGCCCTCCACTTT. The entire variable domain, with the rest obtained from reference TRBV3-1 and TRBJ1-6, is as follows: DTAVSQTPKYLVTQMGNDKSIKCEQNLGHDTMYWYKQDSKKFLKIMFSYNNKELIINETVPNRFSPKSPDKAHLNLHINSLELGDSAVYFCASSQTGTSVALHFGNGTRLTVT.

The V call is TRBV6-2 or TRBV6-3, the J call TRBJ1-5; D might be TRBD1 (6 bases). CDR3 length equals 18 residues. CDR1 is MNHEY and CDR2 is SVGEGT in the germline V gene. Trimming took 0 bases from V and 0 from J, leaving 15 bases between them. CDR3 loop: CASSYSMGAGLSNQPQHF. The CDR3 DNA is TGTGCCAGCAGTTACTCGATGGGGGCAGGACTTAGCAATCAGCCCCAGCATTTT.

J is TRBJ1-1 and V is TRBV25-1; D is undetermined. V lost 1 base and J 8 bases, leaving 11 bases between the germline ends. The CDR3 is made up of 13 amino acids. Germline assignment: CDR1 MGHDK and CDR2 SYGVNS. In DNA form, the CDR3 reads TGTGCCAGCAGTGAATCCCCCCCCGGGGAAGCTTTCTTT. Amino acids: CASSESPPGEAFF.

CDR3 protein: CASSRHTGRSSYNEQFF. CDR3 nucleotides: TGTGCCAGTAGTAGACATACAGGGAGAAGCTCCTACAATGAGCAGTTCTTC. The chain carries TRBV19 and TRBJ2-1; D is perhaps TRBD1 (6 bases). Germline values: CDR1 LNHDA, CDR2 SQIVND (reference sequence). V dropped 4 bases and J dropped 0 bases, with 16 bases sitting between them. This CDR3 has 17 residues. The whole variable domain, filled in from reference TRBV19 and TRBJ2-1, reads DGGITQSPKYLFRKEGQNVTLSCEQNLNHDAMYWYRQDPGQGLRLIYYSQIVNDFQKGDIAEGYSVSREKKESFPLTVTSAQKNPTAFYLCASSRHTGRSSYNEQFFGPGTRLTVL.

This chain connects TRBV28 to TRBJ2-1; D is perhaps TRBD1 or TRBD2 (5 bases each). V gave up 5 bases and J gave up 6 bases, with 14 bases separating them. The CDR3 sequence is 14 residues long. The germline CDR1 and CDR2 sequences are MDHEN and SYDVKM. CDR3 protein: CASSPGSGSNEQFF. The CDR3, as DNA: TGTGCCAGCAGTCCAGGGTCAGGGAGCAATGAGCAGTTCTTC.

There are a few counts of this clonotype. The genes are TRBV20-1 and TRBJ2-1, with 9 bases lining up with TRBD2. The CDR3 has 15 residues. Trimming removed 8 bases from V and 8 bases from J; junction bases left unmatched: 16. Germline lookup yields CDR1 DFQATT and CDR2 SNEGSKA (reference sequence). The CDR3, as DNA: TGCAGTCCCAAAAATAGGCTAGCGGGGATCGATGAGCAGTTCTTC. This translates into CSPKNRLAGIDEQFF.

J is TRBJ2-1 and V is TRBV7-9, with 7 bases lining up with TRBD2. The CDR3 is 15 amino acids. V shed 5 bases and J 3 bases; nucleotides not matched to a gene: 7. Germline V gives CDR1 SEHNR, CDR2 FQNEAQ (reference sequence). The CDR3 is CASSGTTNFYNEQFF. Written as DNA, the CDR3 is TGTGCCAGCAGCGGGACTACTAACTTCTACAATGAGCAGTTCTTC.

This chain connects TRBV7-2 to TRBJ2-2; D remains unclear. V was trimmed by 5 bases and J by 9 bases, leaving 10 bases between them. This CDR3 region has 12 residues. The germline CDR1 and CDR2 sequences are SGHTA and FQGNSA. CDR3 DNA sequence: TGTGCCAGCAGCCCCCGGTGGCGGGAGCTGTTTTTT. Translated: CASSPRWRELFF.

This chain joins TRBV11-2 and TRBJ1-1, with D uncertain. Germline loops: CDR1 SGHAT, CDR2 FQNNGV. The CDR3 has 12 amino acids. Between the trimmed V and J ends, which lost 1 base and 7 bases, there was a span of 7 bases. As DNA, the CDR3 is TGTGCCAGCAGCTTAGTGGGCAATGAAGCTTTCTTT. Its protein is CASSLVGNEAFF.

This clonotype was counted between two and nine times. The chain links TRBV12-5 to TRBJ2-5, with D possibly matching TRBD2 (5 bases). V was cut by 2 bases and J by 1 base, with 8 bases left in between. CDR1 is LGHNT, CDR2 FRNRAP, per germline. The CDR3 has 14 residues. The CDR3 sequence: CASGLFAGQETQYF. CDR3 nucleotides: TGTGCTAGTGGTTTGTTCGCGGGCCAAGAGACCCAGTACTTC.

The chain has TRBV28 and TRBJ2-7; D is uncertain. The ends were cut back, 3 bases at V and 4 bases at J, with 16 bases in the middle. Germline V gene sequence: CDR1 MDHEN, CDR2 SYDVKM. This CDR3 region has 15 residues. CDR3 coding DNA: TGTGCCAGCAGTTTCCTGCTCAGACATCCGTACGAGCAGTACTTC. It codes for CASSFLLRHPYEQYF. Drawing the rest from reference TRBV28 and TRBJ2-7, the complete variable domain is DVKVTQSSRYLVKRTGEKVFLECVQDMDHENMFWYRQDPGLGLRLIYFSYDVKMKEKGDIPEGYSVSREKKERFSLILESASTNQTSMYLCASSFLLRHPYEQYFGPGTRLTVT.

This clonotype showed up just a few times. V is TRBV29-1 and J is TRBJ2-3; 8 bases match TRBD1. Per germline, CDR1 SQVTM and CDR2 ANQGSEA. The CDR3 covers 17 residues. V shed 5 bases, J shed 3 bases, and the junction held 16 bases outside the gene matches. The CDR3 sequence: CSVTIGRPGQVTDTQYF. The CDR3 coding sequence is TGCAGCGTTACTATCGGAAGACCGGGACAGGTTACAGATACGCAGTATTTT.

The chain is built from TRBV6-2 or TRBV6-3 and TRBJ1-5, with a possible D match to TRBD1 (6 bases). From germline, CDR1 is MNHEY and CDR2 SVGEGT. V shed 4 bases and J shed 7 bases, with 17 bases lying between them. The CDR3 totals 15 residues. CDR3 coding DNA: TGTGCCAGCAGTTCCAGCGTCCAGGGGAGGCAGCCCCAGCATTTT. Its protein is CASSSSVQGRQPQHF.

The chain combines TRBV7-9 with TRBJ1-2, with a tentative D call TRBD1 (6 bases). Trimming shortened V by 8 bases and J by 5 bases, and 18 bases separated the two germline ends. Germline values: CDR1 SEHNR, CDR2 FQNEAQ (reference sequence). CDR3 size: 14 residues. CDR3 loop: CASGLLGGGYGYTF. The CDR3 nucleotides are TGTGCCAGCGGTCTTCTCGGGGGCGGGTATGGCTACACCTTC. Full variable domain (rest looked up from reference TRBV7-9 and TRBJ1-2): DTGVSQNPRHKITKRGQNVTFRCDPISEHNRLYWYRQTLGQGPEFLTYFQNEAQLEKSRLLSDRFSAERPKGSFSTLEIQRTEQGDSAMYLCASGLLGGGYGYTFGSGTRLTVV.

This clonotype showed up just a few times. The gene calls are TRBV7-2 and TRBJ2-1; 8 bases align to TRBD1. Looked up from germline, CDR1 is SGHTA and CDR2 is FQGNSA. The CDR3 sequence is 15 residues long. The V gene end was trimmed by 2 bases and the J gene end by 7 bases; junction bases not matched to a gene: 7. The CDR3 loop reads CASSLQATGGNEQFF. The CDR3 DNA reads as TGTGCCAGCAGCTTACAGGCCACAGGGGGAAATGAGCAGTTCTTC.

Only a few counts were recorded for this clonotype. The chain combines TRBV29-1 with TRBJ2-2; 8 nucleotides match TRBD2. The CDR3 is 14 amino acids. Unmatched junction bases numbered 4, after V lost 6 bases and J lost 1 base. The germline CDR1 and CDR2 sequences are SQVTM and ANQGSEA. In DNA, the CDR3 is TGCAGCGTAGACACTAGCGGGAACACCGGGGAGCTGTTTTTT. It codes for CSVDTSGNTGELFF.

The chain uses TRBV20-1 and TRBJ2-5; no reliable D call. Per germline, CDR1 DFQATT and CDR2 SNEGSKA (reference sequence). Deletions cut 2 bases from V and 1 base from J, with 2 bases between. The CDR3 is 11 amino acids. CDR3 loop: CSARFQETQYF. CDR3 DNA sequence: TGCAGTGCTAGATTCCAAGAGACCCAGTACTTC.

The chain combines TRBV5-1 with TRBJ2-4; D uncertain. Looked up from germline, CDR1 is SGHRS and CDR2 is YFSETQ. The length of the CDR3 is 15 residues. The V end was cut by 1 base, the J end by 0 bases, with 8 bases between. This CDR3 reads CASSLRQKAKNIQYF. The DNA of the CDR3 is TGCGCCAGCAGCTTGCGGCAGAAAGCCAAAAACATTCAGTACTTC. Using reference TRBV5-1 and TRBJ2-4 for the parts outside the CDR3, the full variable domain is KAGVTQTPRYLIKTRGQQVTLSCSPISGHRSVSWYQQTPGQGLQFLFEYFSETQRNKGNFPGRFSGRQFSNSRSEMNVSTLELGDSALYLCASSLRQKAKNIQYFGAGTRLSVL.

The chain has TRBV9 and TRBJ1-4, with D hard to call. V lost 6 bases to trimming and J lost 4 bases, with 7 bases between them. The CDR3 totals 12 residues. Per germline, CDR1 SGDLS and CDR2 YYNGEE. The CDR3 loop reads CASTRDNEKLFF. The CDR3 DNA follows: TGTGCCAGCACGAGGGATAATGAAAAACTGTTTTTT. Full variable domain (missing parts from reference TRBV9 and TRBJ1-4): DSGVTQTPKHLITATGQRVTLRCSPRSGDLSVYWYQQSLDQGLQFLIQYYNGEERAKGNILERFSAQQFPDLHSELNLSSLELGDSALYFCASTRDNEKLFFGSGTQLSVL.